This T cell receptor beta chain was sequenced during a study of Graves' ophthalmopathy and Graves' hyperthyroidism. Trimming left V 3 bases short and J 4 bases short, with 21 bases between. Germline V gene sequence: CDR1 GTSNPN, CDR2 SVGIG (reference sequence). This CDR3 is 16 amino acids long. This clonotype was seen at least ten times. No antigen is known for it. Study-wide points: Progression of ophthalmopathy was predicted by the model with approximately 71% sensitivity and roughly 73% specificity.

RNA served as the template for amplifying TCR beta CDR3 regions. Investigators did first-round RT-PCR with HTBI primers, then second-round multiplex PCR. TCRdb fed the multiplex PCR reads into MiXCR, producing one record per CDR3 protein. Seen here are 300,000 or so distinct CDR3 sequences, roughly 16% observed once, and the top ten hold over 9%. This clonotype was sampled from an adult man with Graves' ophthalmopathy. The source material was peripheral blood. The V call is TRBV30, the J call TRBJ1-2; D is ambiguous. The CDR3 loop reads CAWSPIGRVEIYGYTF. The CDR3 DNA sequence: TGTGCCTGGAGCCCAATCGGAAGGGTTGAAATCTATGGCTACACCTTC.